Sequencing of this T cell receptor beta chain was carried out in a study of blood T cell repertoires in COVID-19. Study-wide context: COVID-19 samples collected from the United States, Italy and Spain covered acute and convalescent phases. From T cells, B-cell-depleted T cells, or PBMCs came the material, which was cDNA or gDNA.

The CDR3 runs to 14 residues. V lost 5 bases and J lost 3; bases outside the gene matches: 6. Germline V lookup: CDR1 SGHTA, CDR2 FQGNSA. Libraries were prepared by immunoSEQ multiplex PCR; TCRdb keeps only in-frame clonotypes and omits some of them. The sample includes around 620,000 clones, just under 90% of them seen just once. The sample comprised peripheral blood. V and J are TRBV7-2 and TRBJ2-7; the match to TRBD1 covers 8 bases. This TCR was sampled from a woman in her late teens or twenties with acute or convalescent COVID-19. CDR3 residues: CASSITGGNYEQYF. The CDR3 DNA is TGTGCCAGCAGCATAACAGGGGGAAACTACGAGCAGTACTTC.